The 7 T cell receptor beta chains below come from one sample, sequenced in a study of shared clonotypes between healthy human individuals. This table comes from immunoSEQ multiplex PCR, and its TCRdb copy is limited to in-frame clones, with some not included. This sample has about 600,000 clones, with 97% found just once. Sequenced input: naive CD4+ T cells sorted from blood. Subset indicated: CD45RA+ positively selected. These receptor sequences come from a woman aged 25 to 45 in good health.

The V gene is TRBV5-1, the J gene TRBJ1-5; no clear D gene. Germline-derived CDR1 and CDR2 are SGHRS and YFSETQ. CDR3 length: 14 amino acids. V was cut by 0 bases and J by 3 bases, with 7 bases left in between. The CDR3 nucleotides read TGCGCCAGCAGCTTGGGGGCGACCAATCAGCCCCAGCATTTT. As protein: CASSLGATNQPQHF.

The V gene is TRBV30, the J gene TRBJ2-1; a weak D match, TRBD1 (6 bases). V gave up 4 bases and J gave up 4 bases, with 17 bases separating them. The CDR3 sequence is 15 residues long. The germline V gene has CDR1 GTSNPN and CDR2 SVGIG (reference sequence). Written as DNA, the CDR3 is TGTGCCTGGACGGGCTCCAGGGGTTGGTACAATGAGCAGTTCTTC. Protein product: CAWTGSRGWYNEQFF.

The CDR3 nucleotides read TGTGCCAGCACCAGAACGACAGGTCAACAGCCCCAGCATTTT. This encodes CASTRTTGQQPQHF. The chain couples TRBV7-2 to TRBJ1-5, with D possibly being TRBD1 (6 bases). Trimming took 7 bases from V and 7 from J, leaving 17 bases between them. Per the germline V gene, CDR1 is SGHTA and CDR2 is FQGNSA. The CDR3 covers 14 residues. The full variable domain, in which reference TRBV7-2 and TRBJ1-5 provide the parts outside the CDR3, is GAGVSQSPSNKVTEKGKDVELRCDPISGHTALYWYRQSLGQGLEFLIYFQGNSAPDKSGLPSDRFSAERTGGSVSTLTIQRTQQEDSAVYLCASTRTTGQQPQHFGDGTRLSIL.

This clone was picked up a small number of times. This chain uses TRBV6-5 with TRBJ2-2; maybe TRBD1 (5 bases). The CDR3 spans 13 residues. From germline, CDR1 is MNHEY and CDR2 SVGAGI. V was pared by 6 bases and J by 4 bases, with 9 bases between. The CDR3 protein is CASSRVGTGELFF. The CDR3 DNA sequence: TGTGCCAGCAGCAGGGTTGGCACCGGGGAGCTGTTTTTT.

This chain links TRBV7-2 with TRBJ2-1; no clear D. The CDR3 has 13 amino acids. From germline, CDR1 is SGHTA and CDR2 FQGNSA. The V end lost 0 bases, the J end lost 5 bases, and 5 bases lay between the germline ends. The DNA of the CDR3 is TGTGCCAGCAGCTTAGCGTGGGACAATGAGCAGTTCTTC. This encodes CASSLAWDNEQFF.

The chain carries TRBV27 and TRBJ1-5, with D maybe TRBD1 (6 bases). The V and J ends lost 6 bases and 5 bases respectively, with 14 bases between them. The CDR3 is 14 amino acids. Germline V gene sequence: CDR1 MNHEY, CDR2 SMNVEV (reference sequence). This chain's CDR3 is CASSPTGSHQPQHF. The DNA for the CDR3 is TGTGCCAGCAGCCCTACAGGGTCCCATCAGCCCCAGCATTTT.

The chain employs TRBV7-8 and TRBJ2-5; no definite D call. This CDR3 has 11 amino acids. From germline, CDR1 is SGHVS and CDR2 FQNEAQ. Trimming left V 0 bases short and J 5 bases short, with 1 base between. The CDR3, as DNA: TGTGCCAGCAGCTTAGCCGAGACCCAGTACTTC. Its translation is CASSLAETQYF. The complete variable domain, with remaining parts taken from reference TRBV7-8 and TRBJ2-5, reads GAGVSQSPRYKVAKRGQDVALRCDPISGHVSLFWYQQALGQGPEFLTYFQNEAQLDKSGLPSDRFFAERPEGSVSTLKIQRTQQEDSAVYLCASSLAETQYFGPGTRLLVL.